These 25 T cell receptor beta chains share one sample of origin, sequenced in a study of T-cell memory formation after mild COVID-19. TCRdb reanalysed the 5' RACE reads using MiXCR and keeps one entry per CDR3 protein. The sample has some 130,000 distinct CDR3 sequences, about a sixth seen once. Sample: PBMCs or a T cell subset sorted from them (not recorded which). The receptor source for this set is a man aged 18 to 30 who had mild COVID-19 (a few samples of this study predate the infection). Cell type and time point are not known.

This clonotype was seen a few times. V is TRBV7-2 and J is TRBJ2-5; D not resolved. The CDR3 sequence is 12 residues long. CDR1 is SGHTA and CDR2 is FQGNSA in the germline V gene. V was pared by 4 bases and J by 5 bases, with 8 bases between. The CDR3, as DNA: TGTGCCAGCAGCTCAACGAGGGAGACCCAGTACTTC. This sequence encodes CASSSTRETQYF.

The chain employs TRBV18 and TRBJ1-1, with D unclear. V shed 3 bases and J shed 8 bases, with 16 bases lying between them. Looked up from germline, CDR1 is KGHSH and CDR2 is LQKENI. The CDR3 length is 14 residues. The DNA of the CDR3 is TGTGCCAGCTCACCCTATCTATCAGGCGACGAAGCTTTCTTT. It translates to CASSPYLSGDEAFF.

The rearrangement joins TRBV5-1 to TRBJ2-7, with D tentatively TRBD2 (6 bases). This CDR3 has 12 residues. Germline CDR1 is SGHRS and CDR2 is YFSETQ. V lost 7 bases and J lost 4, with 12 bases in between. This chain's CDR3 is CASLAGTYEQYF. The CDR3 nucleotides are TGCGCCAGCCTCGCAGGGACTTACGAGCAGTACTTC.

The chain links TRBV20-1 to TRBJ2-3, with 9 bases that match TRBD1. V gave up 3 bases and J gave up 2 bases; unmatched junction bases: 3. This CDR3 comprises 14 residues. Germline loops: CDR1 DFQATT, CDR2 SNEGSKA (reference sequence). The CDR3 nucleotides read TGCAGTGCTAGTAACAGGGGGCCCACAGATACGCAGTATTTT. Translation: CSASNRGPTDTQYF.

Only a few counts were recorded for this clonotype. The CDR3 DNA reads TGCGCCAGCAGCTCGGGACTAGCGGGAATCTCTGAGACCCAGTACTTC. It encodes CASSSGLAGISETQYF. This chain uses TRBV5-1 with TRBJ2-5; TRBD2 matches 13 bases. The CDR3 has 16 residues. Trimming at V came to 3 bases and at J to 5 bases, leaving 7 bases not matched to a gene. Germline CDR1 reads SGHRS; CDR2 reads YFSETQ.

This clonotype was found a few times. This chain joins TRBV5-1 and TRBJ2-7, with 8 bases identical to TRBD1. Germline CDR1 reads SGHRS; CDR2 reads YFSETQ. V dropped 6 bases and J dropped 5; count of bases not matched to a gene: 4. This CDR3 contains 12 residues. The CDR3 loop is CASTLDRDEQYF. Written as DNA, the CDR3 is TGCGCCAGCACCCTGGACAGGGACGAGCAGTACTTC.

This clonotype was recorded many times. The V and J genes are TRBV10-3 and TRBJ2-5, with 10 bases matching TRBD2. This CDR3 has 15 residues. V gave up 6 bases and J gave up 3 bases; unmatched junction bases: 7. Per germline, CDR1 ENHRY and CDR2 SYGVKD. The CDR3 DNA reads TGTGCCATCAGACGAACCGGGACTAGCGAAGAGACCCAGTACTTC. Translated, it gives CAIRRTGTSEETQYF.

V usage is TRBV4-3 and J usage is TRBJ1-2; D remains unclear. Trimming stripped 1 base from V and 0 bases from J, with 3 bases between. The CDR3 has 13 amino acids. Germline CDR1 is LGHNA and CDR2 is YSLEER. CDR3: CASSQGPNYGYTF. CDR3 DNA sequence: TGCGCCAGCAGCCAAGGTCCTAACTATGGCTACACCTTC.

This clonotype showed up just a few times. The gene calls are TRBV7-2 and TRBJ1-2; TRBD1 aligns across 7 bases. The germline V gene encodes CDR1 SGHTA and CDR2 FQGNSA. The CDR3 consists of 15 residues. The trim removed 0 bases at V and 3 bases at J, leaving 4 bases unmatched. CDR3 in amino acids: CASSLADRRHYGYTF. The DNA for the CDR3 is TGTGCCAGCAGCTTAGCGGACAGGCGACACTATGGCTACACCTTC.

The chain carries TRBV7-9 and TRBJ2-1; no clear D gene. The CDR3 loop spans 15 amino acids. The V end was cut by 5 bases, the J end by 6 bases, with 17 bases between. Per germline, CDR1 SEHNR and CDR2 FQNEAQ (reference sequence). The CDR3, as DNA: TGTGCCAGCAGCATCATGGCGGACGGATCCAATGAGCAGTTCTTC. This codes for CASSIMADGSNEQFF.

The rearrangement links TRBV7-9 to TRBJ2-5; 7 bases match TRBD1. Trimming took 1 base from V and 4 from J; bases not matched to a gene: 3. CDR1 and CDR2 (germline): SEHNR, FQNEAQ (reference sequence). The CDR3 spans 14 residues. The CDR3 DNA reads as TGTGCCAGCAGCTTAGGTCGACAGGGAGAGACCCAGTACTTC. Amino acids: CASSLGRQGETQYF.

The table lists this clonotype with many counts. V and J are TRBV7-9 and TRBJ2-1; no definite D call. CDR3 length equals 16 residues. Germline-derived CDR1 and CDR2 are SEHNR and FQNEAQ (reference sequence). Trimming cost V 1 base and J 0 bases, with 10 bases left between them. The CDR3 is CASSLVSLSSYNEQFF. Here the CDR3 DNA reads TGTGCCAGCAGCTTAGTCTCCCTCAGCTCCTACAATGAGCAGTTCTTC.

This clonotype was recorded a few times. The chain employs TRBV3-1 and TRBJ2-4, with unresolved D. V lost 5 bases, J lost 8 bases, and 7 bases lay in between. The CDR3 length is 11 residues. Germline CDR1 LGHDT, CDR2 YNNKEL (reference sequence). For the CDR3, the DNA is TGTGCCAGCAGCGTCGGTGACATTCAGTACTTC. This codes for CASSVGDIQYF.

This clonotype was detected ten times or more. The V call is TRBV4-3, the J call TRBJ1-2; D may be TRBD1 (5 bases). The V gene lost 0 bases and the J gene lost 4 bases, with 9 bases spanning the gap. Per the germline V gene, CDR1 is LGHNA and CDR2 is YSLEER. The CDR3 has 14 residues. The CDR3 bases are TGCGCCAGCAGCCAAGATAGGGGAAGCTATGGCTACACCTTC. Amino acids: CASSQDRGSYGYTF.

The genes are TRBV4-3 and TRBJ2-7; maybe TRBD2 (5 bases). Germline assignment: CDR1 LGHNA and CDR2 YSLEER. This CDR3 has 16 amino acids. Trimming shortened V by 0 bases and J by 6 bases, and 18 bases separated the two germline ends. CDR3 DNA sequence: TGCGCCAGCAGCCAAGACCCAGGCGGGCCGCTAGGCGAGCAGTACTTC. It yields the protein CASSQDPGGPLGEQYF.

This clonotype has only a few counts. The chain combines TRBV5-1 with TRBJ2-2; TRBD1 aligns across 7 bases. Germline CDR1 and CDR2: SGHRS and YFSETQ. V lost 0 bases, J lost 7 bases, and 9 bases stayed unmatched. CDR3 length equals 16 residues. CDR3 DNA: TGCGCCAGCAGCTTGGTTGGGACAGCGAGGAACGGGGAGCTGTTTTTT. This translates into CASSLVGTARNGELFF.

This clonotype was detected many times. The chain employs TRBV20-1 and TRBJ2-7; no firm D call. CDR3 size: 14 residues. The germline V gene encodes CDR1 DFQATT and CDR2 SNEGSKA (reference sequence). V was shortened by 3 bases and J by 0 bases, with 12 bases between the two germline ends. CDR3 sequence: CSARDDLSSYEQYF. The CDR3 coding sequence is TGCAGTGCTAGGGACGACCTTAGCTCCTACGAGCAGTACTTC.

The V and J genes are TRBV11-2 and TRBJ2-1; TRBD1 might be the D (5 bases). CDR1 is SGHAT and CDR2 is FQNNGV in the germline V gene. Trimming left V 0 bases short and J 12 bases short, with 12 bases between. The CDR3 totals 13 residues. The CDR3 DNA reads TGTGCCAGCAGCTTAGAGCAGGGCCAGCCGCAGTTCTTC. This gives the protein CASSLEQGQPQFF.

In DNA form, the CDR3 reads TGTGCCAGCAGCAAGGGACAGCGCACAGATACGCAGTATTTT. It encodes CASSKGQRTDTQYF. J is TRBJ2-3 and V is TRBV3-1; 7 nucleotides agree with TRBD1. V was pared by 5 bases and J by 1 base, with 3 bases of the junction left unmatched. The length of the CDR3 is 14 residues. Per germline, CDR1 LGHDT and CDR2 YNNKEL (reference sequence).

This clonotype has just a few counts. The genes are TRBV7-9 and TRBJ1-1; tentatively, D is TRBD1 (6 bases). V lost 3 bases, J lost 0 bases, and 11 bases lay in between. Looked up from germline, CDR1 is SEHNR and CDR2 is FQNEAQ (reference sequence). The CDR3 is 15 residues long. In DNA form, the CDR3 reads TGTGCCAGCAGCTTGGGACACAAAATGAACACTGAAGCTTTCTTT. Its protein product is CASSLGHKMNTEAFF. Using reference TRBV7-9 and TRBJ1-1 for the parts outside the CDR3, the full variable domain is DTGVSQNPRHKITKRGQNVTFRCDPISEHNRLYWYRQTLGQGPEFLTYFQNEAQLEKSRLLSDRFSAERPKGSFSTLEIQRTEQGDSAMYLCASSLGHKMNTEAFFGQGTRLTVV.

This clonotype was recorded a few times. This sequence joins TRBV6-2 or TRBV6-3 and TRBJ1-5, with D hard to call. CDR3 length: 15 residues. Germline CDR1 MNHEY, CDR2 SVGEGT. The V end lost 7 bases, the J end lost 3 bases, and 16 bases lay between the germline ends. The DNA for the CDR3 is TGTGCCAGCACCCGGAGTCGGGTCTCCAATCAGCCCCAGCATTTT. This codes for CASTRSRVSNQPQHF.

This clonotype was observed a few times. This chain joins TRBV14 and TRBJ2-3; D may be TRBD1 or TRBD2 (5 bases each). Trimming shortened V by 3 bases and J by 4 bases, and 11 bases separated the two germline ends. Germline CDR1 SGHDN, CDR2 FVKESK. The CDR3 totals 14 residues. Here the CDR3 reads CASSQRDRSDTQYF. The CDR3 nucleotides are TGTGCCAGCAGCCAGAGGGACCGATCAGATACGCAGTATTTT.

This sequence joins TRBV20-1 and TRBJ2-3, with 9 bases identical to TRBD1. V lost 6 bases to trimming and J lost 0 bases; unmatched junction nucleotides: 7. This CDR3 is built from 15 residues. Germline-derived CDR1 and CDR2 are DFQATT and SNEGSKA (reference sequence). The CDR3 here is CSATGQGPSTDTQYF. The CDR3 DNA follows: TGCAGTGCCACGGGACAGGGCCCAAGCACAGATACGCAGTATTTT.

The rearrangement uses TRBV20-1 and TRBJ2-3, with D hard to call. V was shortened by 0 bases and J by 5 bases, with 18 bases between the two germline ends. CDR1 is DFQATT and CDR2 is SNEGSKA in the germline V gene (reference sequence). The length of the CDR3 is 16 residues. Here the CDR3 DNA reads TGCAGTGCTAGAGATAATTGGCAGACGTCAAGAGATACGCAGTATTTT. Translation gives CSARDNWQTSRDTQYF.

CDR3 sequence (DNA): TGCAGCGTTGAAGATCTTAACAGACGGCCACACACTGAAGCTTTCTTT. This encodes CSVEDLNRRPHTEAFF. The chain links TRBV29-1 to TRBJ1-1; no firm D call. V was clipped by 0 bases and J by 3 bases, with 17 bases between them. Germline V gives CDR1 SQVTM, CDR2 ANQGSEA. The CDR3 loop spans 16 amino acids.